This T cell receptor (beta chain) was identified in a study of T-cell reconstitution after alpha-beta-depleted transplantation in children. The CDR3 is 15 residues long. Per germline, CDR1 SGHRS and CDR2 YFSETQ. V dropped 0 bases and J dropped 6 bases, with 12 bases sitting between them. This clonotype turned up a few times. For TCRbeta, the library was prepared with unique molecular identifiers. MiXCR, applied by TCRdb to the PCR reads, yields one record per CDR3 protein. The profile shows approximately 510,000 distinct CDR3 sequences, 15% to 20% of them singletons. The sample consisted of PBMCs from the stem cell graft donor, taken from the stem cell graft. The clonotype comes from a human donor who donated a stem cell graft to a child with acute lymphoblastic leukemia. The chain joins TRBV5-1 to TRBJ2-2; no firm D call. The CDR3 sequence: CASSLDGFSPGELFF. CDR3 DNA: TGCGCCAGCAGCTTGGATGGCTTTAGCCCCGGGGAGCTGTTTTTT.